This TCR beta chain was observed in a study of metastatic and nonmetastatic thyroid tumors. The wider study: Blood and tumor or nodule tissue repertoires from malignant and benign thyroid patients were compared. General study points: The reported finding was significantly higher TCR beta diversity in malignant thyroid tumors relative to benign nodules, in blood and tumor.

With 1 base removed from V and 4 bases from J, the gap between germline ends came to 16 bases. This CDR3 is built from 16 residues. CDR1 SGHAT and CDR2 FQNNGV come from the germline V gene. Thyroid surgery was preceded by no treatment in any patient. In the authors' methods: The study's classifier, a distant-metastasis tool for papillary thyroid cancer, was built using CDR3 differences across clinicopathological groups. TCRdb reanalyzed the PCR reads via MiXCR. These V and J calls are TCRdb output, not the study's own analysis. The repertoire has 45,000 to 65,000 clones, more than 20% of them found once; the top ten carry around 4%. About this clone itself: Antigen unknown.

The clonotype comes from a female donor with papillary thyroid cancer or a benign thyroid nodule (not recorded which). Some clones in this sample may be carry-over from other donors' samples. The V call is TRBV11-2, the J call TRBJ1-2; D gene uncertain. Specimen: blood. As DNA, the CDR3 is TGTGCCAGCAGCTTAGGTGTAGGACCACAATCCTATGGCTACACCTTC. Translating it yields CASSLGVGPQSYGYTF.